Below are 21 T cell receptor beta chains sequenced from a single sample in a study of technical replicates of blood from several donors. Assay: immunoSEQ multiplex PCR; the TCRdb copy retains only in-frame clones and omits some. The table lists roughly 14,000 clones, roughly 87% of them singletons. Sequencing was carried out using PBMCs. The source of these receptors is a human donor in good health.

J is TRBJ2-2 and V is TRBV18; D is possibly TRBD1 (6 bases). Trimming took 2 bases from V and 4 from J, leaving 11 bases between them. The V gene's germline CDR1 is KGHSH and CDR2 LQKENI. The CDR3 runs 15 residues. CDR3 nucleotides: TGTGCCAGCTCACCAAGGACAGCCGTCACCGGGGAGCTGTTTTTT. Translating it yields CASSPRTAVTGELFF.

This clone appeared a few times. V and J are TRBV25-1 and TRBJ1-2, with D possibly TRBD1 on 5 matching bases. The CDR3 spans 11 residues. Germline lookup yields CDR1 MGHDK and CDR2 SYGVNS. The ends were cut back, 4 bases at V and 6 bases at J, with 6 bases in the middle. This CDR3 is CASSVQDGYTF. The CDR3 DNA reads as TGTGCCAGCAGTGTACAGGATGGCTACACCTTC.

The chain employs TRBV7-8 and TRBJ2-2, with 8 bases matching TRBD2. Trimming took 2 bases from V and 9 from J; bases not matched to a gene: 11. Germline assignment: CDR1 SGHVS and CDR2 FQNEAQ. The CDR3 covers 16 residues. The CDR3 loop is CASSLPQERESRELFF. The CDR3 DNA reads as TGTGCCAGCAGCTTACCCCAGGAGCGGGAGAGTCGGGAGCTGTTTTTT.

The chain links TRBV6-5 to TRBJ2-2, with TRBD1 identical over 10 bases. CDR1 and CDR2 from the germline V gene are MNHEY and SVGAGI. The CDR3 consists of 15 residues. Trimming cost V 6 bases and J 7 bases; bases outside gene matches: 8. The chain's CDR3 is CASRGQGQVGGELFF. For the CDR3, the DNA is TGTGCCAGCAGGGGACAGGGGCAAGTTGGCGGGGAGCTGTTTTTT.

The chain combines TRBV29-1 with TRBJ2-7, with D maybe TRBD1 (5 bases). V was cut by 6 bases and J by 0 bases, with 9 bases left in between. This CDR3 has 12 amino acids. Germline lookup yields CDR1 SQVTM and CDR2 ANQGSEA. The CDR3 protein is CSVADNSYEQYF. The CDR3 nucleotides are TGCAGCGTCGCGGACAACTCCTACGAGCAGTACTTC.

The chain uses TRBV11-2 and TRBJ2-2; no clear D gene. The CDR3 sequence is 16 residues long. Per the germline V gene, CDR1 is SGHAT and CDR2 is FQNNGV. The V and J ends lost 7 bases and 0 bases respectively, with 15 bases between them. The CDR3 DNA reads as TGTGCCAGCAATCGAGGAGAACTACCGAACACCGGGGAGCTGTTTTTT. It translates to CASNRGELPNTGELFF.

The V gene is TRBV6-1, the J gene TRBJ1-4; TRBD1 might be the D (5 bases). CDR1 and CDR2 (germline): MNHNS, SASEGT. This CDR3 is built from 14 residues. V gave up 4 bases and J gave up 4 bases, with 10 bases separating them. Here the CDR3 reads CASSVRRGNEKLFF. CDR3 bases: TGTGCCAGCAGTGTCCGGAGGGGTAATGAAAAACTGTTTTTT.

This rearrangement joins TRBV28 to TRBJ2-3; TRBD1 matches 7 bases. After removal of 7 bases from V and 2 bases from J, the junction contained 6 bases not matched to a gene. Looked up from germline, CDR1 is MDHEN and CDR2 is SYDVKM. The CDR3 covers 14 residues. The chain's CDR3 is CASKRGQTTDTQYF. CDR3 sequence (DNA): TGTGCCAGCAAGAGGGGACAGACCACAGATACGCAGTATTTT.

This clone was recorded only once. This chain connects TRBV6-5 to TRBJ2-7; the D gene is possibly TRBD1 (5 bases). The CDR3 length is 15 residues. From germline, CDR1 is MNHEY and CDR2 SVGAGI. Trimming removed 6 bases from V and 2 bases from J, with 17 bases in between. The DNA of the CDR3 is TGTGCCAGCAGCCCCCCCGCCAGGGCGCCCTACGAGCAGTACTTC. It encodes CASSPPARAPYEQYF.

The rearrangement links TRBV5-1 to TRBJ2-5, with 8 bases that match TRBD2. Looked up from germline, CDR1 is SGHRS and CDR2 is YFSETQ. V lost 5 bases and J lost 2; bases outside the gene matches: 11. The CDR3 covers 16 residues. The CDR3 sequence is CASRDQRGSSQETQYF. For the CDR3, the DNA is TGCGCCAGCAGGGACCAGCGGGGGAGCTCTCAAGAGACCCAGTACTTC.

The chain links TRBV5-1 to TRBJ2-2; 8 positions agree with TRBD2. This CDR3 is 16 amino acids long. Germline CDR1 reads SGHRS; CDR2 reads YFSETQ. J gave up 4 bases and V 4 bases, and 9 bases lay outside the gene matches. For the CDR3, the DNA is TGCGCCAGCAGCGGGGGGAGTAGCGGGATCACCGGGGAGCTGTTTTTT. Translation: CASSGGSSGITGELFF.

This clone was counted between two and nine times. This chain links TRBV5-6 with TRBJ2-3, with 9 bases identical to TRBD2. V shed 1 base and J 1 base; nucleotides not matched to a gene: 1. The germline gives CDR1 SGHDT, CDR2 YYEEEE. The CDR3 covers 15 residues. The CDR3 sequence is CASSLLAGGTDTQYF. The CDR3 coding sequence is TGTGCCAGCAGCTTGTTAGCGGGGGGCACAGATACGCAGTATTTT.

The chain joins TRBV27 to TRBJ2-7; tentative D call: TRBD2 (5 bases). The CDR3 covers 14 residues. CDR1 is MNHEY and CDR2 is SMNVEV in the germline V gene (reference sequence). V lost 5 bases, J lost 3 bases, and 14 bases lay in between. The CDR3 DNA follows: TGTGCCAGCAGTCCTGGACTGGCGGGCTACGAGCAGTACTTC. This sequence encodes CASSPGLAGYEQYF.

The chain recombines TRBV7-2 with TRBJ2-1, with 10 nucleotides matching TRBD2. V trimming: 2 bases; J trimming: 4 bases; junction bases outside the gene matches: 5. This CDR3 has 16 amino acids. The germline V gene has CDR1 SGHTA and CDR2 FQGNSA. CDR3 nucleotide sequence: TGTGCCAGCAGCTTACCTCTAGCGGGAGCGTACAATGAGCAGTTCTTC. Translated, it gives CASSLPLAGAYNEQFF.

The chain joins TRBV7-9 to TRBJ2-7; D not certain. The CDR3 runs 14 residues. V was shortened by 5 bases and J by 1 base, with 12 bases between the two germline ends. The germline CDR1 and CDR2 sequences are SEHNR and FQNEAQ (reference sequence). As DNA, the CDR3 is TGTGCCAGCAGCCTTATGGGCCAGTCCTACGAGCAGTACTTC. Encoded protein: CASSLMGQSYEQYF.

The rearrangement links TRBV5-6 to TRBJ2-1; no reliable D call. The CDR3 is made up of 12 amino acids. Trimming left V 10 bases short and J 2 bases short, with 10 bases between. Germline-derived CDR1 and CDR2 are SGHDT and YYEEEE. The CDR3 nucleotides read TGTGCCCCATGCAGTGCCTACAATGAGCAGTTCTTC. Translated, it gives CAPCSAYNEQFF. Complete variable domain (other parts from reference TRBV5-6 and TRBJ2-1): DAGVTQSPTHLIKTRGQQVTLRCSPKSGHDTVSWYQQALGQGPQFIFQYYEEEERQRGNFPDRFSGHQFPNYSSELNVNALLLGDSALYLCAPCSAYNEQFFGPGTRLTVL.

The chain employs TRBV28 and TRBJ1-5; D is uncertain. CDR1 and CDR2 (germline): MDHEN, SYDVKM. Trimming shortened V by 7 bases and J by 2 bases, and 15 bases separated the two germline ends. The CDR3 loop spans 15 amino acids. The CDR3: CASTPRYVGNQPQHF. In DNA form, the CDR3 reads TGTGCCAGCACCCCGCGTTATGTTGGCAATCAGCCCCAGCATTTT. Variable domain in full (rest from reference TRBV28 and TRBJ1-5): DVKVTQSSRYLVKRTGEKVFLECVQDMDHENMFWYRQDPGLGLRLIYFSYDVKMKEKGDIPEGYSVSREKKERFSLILESASTNQTSMYLCASTPRYVGNQPQHFGDGTRLSIL.

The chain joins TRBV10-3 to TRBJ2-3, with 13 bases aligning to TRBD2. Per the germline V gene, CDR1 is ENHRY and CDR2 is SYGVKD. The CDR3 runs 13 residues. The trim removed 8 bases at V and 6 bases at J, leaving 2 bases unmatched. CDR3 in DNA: TGTGCCATCCGGACTAGCGGGAGTGATACGCAGTATTTT. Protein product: CAIRTSGSDTQYF.

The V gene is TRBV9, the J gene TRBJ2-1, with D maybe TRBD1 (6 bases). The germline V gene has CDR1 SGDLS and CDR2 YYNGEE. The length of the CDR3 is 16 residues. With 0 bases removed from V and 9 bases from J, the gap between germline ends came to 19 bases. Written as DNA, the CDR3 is TGTGCCAGCAGCGTAGAGTCCCACAGGGCCCCAAGTGAGCAGTTCTTC. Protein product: CASSVESHRAPSEQFF.

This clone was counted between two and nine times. CDR3 DNA: TGCGCCAGCAGTCAATCGAGGGAGCAGCCACGACTATCCTACGAGCAGTACTTC. Translation: CASSQSREQPRLSYEQYF. The rearrangement links TRBV23-1 to TRBJ2-7, with TRBD2 as a possible D gene (5 bases). TRBV23-1 has ORF status, its function being uncertain. This CDR3 has 18 amino acids. The V gene lost 0 bases and the J gene lost 1 base, with 19 bases spanning the gap.

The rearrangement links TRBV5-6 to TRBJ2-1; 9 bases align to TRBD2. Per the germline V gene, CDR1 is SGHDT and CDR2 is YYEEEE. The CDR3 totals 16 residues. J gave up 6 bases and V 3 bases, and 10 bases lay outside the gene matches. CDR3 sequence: CASSSRGGRATNEQFF. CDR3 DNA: TGTGCCAGCAGCTCAAGGGGCGGGAGGGCTACCAATGAGCAGTTCTTC.